The present TCR beta chain was sequenced within a study of Ad26.COV2.S vaccination and SARS-CoV-2 variants. Study in general: Participant was drawn from the COV1001 Ad26.COV2.S trial arm.

Treatment: around 19 received Ad26.COV2.S at low or high dose, single or two shots; about 5 received placebo; per-sample allocation not given. Each sample was drawn 63 days after the first injection (of vaccine or placebo). Whoever gave the sample was an adult aged 18-55 years in Boston. The administered vaccine (an Ad26 vector) expressed Wuhan-strain SARS-CoV-2 spike. The repertoire was sequenced with immunoSEQ multiplex PCR; TCRdb's copy has only in-frame clones and lacks some. The sample lists 350,000 to 500,000 clones; roughly 88% were seen once. The CDR3 extends over 14 amino acids. V was pared by 8 bases and J by 6 bases, with 19 bases between. CDR1 is MGHDK and CDR2 is SYGVNS in the germline V gene.

The TCR comes from a person between 18 and 65 years old who received the Ad26.COV2.S COVID-19 vaccine or a placebo. Sequenced material: peripheral blood, taken in a trial of Ad26.COV2.S vaccine versus placebo. The chain links TRBV25-1 to TRBJ1-1; a weak D match, TRBD1 (5 bases). CDR3 in DNA: TGTGCCAGCTCTCCCGAAGGGGAAAGCGCTGAAGCTTTCTTT. Amino acid sequence: CASSPEGESAEAFF.